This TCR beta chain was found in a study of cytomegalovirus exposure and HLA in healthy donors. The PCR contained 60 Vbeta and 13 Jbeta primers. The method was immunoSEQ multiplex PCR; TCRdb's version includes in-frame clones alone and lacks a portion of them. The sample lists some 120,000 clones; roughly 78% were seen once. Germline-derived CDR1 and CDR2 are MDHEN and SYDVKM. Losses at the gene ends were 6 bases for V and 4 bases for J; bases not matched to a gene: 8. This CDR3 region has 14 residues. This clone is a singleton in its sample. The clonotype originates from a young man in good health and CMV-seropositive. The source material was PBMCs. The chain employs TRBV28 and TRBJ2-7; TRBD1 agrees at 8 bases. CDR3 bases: TGTGCCAGCAGCCTAGACAGGGGACCTTACGAGCAGTACTTC. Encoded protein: CASSLDRGPYEQYF.